At least ten counts were recorded for the clone carrying this TCR beta chain. Preparation of the TCRbeta library was carried out with unique molecular identifiers. TCRdb reanalysed the PCR reads using MiXCR and keeps one entry per CDR3 protein. In the table there are roughly 590,000 distinct CDR3 sequences, around a sixth of which are singletons. The sample originates from a study of T-cell reconstitution after alpha-beta-depleted transplantation in children. The sequence was obtained from a human donor who donated a stem cell graft to a child with acute myeloid leukemia. The material sequenced was PBMCs from the stem cell graft donor, taken from the stem cell graft.

CDR3 protein: CSARDVGQNTEAFF. CDR3 DNA: TGCAGTGCTAGAGATGTTGGACAGAACACTGAAGCTTTCTTT. This chain joins TRBV20-1 and TRBJ1-1, with D possibly being TRBD1 (5 bases). With 0 bases removed from V and 1 base from J, the gap between germline ends came to 9 bases. Germline CDR1 is DFQATT and CDR2 is SNEGSKA (reference sequence). The CDR3 length is 14 residues.